Below, one T cell receptor (beta chain) is given with its context. Its antigen is as yet unknown. The data stem from a study of cytomegalovirus exposure and HLA in healthy donors. Across the whole study: Among about 179 million T cells, an earlier analysis found around 100 million unique TCR beta sequences.

The PCR made use of 60 Vbeta and 13 Jbeta primers. Data came from immunoSEQ multiplex PCR; TCRdb stores just in-frame clones and leaves some out. This sample has about 120,000 clones, with around four fifths found just once. V lost 4 bases and J lost 3, with 11 bases in between. Germline V gene lookup returns CDR1 MGHRA and CDR2 YSYEKL. This CDR3 spans 14 amino acids. Study outcomes and limitations: Per published accounts, TCR beta sequences correctly predicted the HLA-A and HLA-B alleles of most subjects. In a later analysis, specific HLA alleles were associated with about 18,000 TCR beta sequences at a 0.05 false discovery rate. TRBV6-2, TRBV6-3 and some other V segments were excluded as indistinguishable.

Sample: PBMCs. This TCR derives from a woman aged 40 to 49 in good health and CMV-seropositive. This chain uses TRBV4-1 with TRBJ2-3; D uncertain. CDR3 DNA: TGCGCCAGCAGCCCCCCGGTGCGGACAGATACGCAGTATTTT. Its protein is CASSPPVRTDTQYF.